The 27 T cell receptor beta chains in this list originate from one sample, sequenced in a study of blood T cells in healthy people across ages. A second PCR, run for roughly 7 to 11 cycles, used a sample-barcoded 5' primer plus a J-beta primer mix. Each CDR3 protein is one row after TCRdb ran MiXCR on the 5' RACE reads. Of about 1 million distinct CDR3 sequences listed, 35% to 55% are singletons. Sequencing was performed on blood. These receptors were collected from a woman in her sixties or seventies in good health.

J is TRBJ2-1 and V is TRBV30; D gene unclear. The CDR3 runs 12 residues. In germline, CDR1 is GTSNPN, CDR2 SVGIG (reference sequence). V lost 2 bases and J 3 bases, leaving 5 bases between the germline ends. The CDR3 sequence: CAWSTVYNEQFF. The CDR3 DNA reads TGTGCCTGGAGTACAGTCTACAATGAGCAGTTCTTC.

J is TRBJ1-2 and V is TRBV29-1; 9 bases are shared with TRBD1. The CDR3 consists of 14 residues. The germline gives CDR1 SQVTM, CDR2 ANQGSEA. After removal of 5 bases from V and 8 bases from J, the junction contained 12 bases not matched to a gene. The CDR3 DNA follows: TGCAGCGTTCCCATACAGGGGGCGGAGGGGGGCTACACCTTC. Its protein product is CSVPIQGAEGGYTF.

A few counts support this clonotype. The V and J genes are TRBV29-1 and TRBJ2-3, with TRBD1 matching 10 bases. The length of the CDR3 is 15 residues. V lost 6 bases to trimming and J lost 4 bases; unmatched junction nucleotides: 10. The germline CDR1 and CDR2 sequences are SQVTM and ANQGSEA. The CDR3 nucleotides are TGCAGCGTCGTGACAGGGGGCACAATCGCAGATACGCAGTATTTT. Translated, it gives CSVVTGGTIADTQYF.

V is TRBV29-1 and J is TRBJ2-2; D may match TRBD1 or TRBD2 (6 bases each). The ends were cut back, 2 bases at V and 7 bases at J, with 17 bases in the middle. This CDR3 spans 15 amino acids. Per germline, CDR1 SQVTM and CDR2 ANQGSEA. CDR3 protein: CSVENPGALNGELFF. Written as DNA, the CDR3 is TGCAGCGTTGAAAATCCGGGGGCTCTCAACGGGGAGCTGTTTTTT.

This clonotype showed up just a few times. The chain employs TRBV10-1 and TRBJ2-3; 7 bases fit TRBD1. J was trimmed by 3 bases and V by 3 bases; bases with no gene match: 3. Germline values: CDR1 WNHNN, CDR2 SYGVQD (reference sequence). CDR3 size: 14 residues. As DNA, the CDR3 is TGCGCCAGCAGTGAACAGGGGCCGACAGATACGCAGTATTTT. Translated: CASSEQGPTDTQYF.

The chain carries TRBV20-1 and TRBJ2-5; 11 positions agree with TRBD2. The DNA end is more similar to TRBJ2-7, so the J call may be wrong. Germline V gene data show CDR1 as DFQATT and CDR2 as SNEGSKA (reference sequence). The CDR3 has 12 amino acids. The CDR3 DNA sequence: TGCGCAATCCAACTAGCGGGAGTCGAGCAGTACTTC. Amino acid sequence: CAIQLAGVEQYF.

This clonotype appeared a few times. This chain joins TRBV28 and TRBJ2-7; 9 positions agree with TRBD2. The V and J ends lost 2 bases and 7 bases, in that order; junction bases with no gene match: 9. The germline gives CDR1 MDHEN, CDR2 SYDVKM. CDR3 length: 15 amino acids. DNA for the CDR3: TGTGCCAGCAGTTTACCTAGCGGGACGCACAATGAGCAGTACTTC. Protein product: CASSLPSGTHNEQYF.

In this sample, this clonotype turned up a few times. The chain recombines TRBV2 with TRBJ2-5; D is ambiguous. V was cut by 3 bases and J by 6 bases, with 8 bases left in between. There are 12 residues in the CDR3. The germline V gene encodes CDR1 SNHLY and CDR2 FYNNEI. For the CDR3, the DNA is TGTGCCAGCAGTGAGGGGATGAAGACCCAGTACTTC. Translated: CASSEGMKTQYF.

This clonotype was picked up a small number of times. This chain connects TRBV20-1 to TRBJ2-5; D unresolved. Trimming shortened V by 0 bases and J by 3 bases, and 14 bases separated the two germline ends. This CDR3 has 15 residues. Germline assignment: CDR1 DFQATT and CDR2 SNEGSKA (reference sequence). The CDR3 nucleotides read TGCAGTGCTAGAGACTTCACAGCAATCAAAGAGACCCAGTACTTC. Translation gives CSARDFTAIKETQYF.

This clonotype was counted a single time. The V and J genes are TRBV27 and TRBJ1-1, with D uncertain. The CDR3 length is 13 residues. Germline V gives CDR1 MNHEY, CDR2 SMNVEV (reference sequence). The V and J ends lost 0 bases and 6 bases respectively, with 8 bases between them. The CDR3 DNA sequence: TGTGCCAGCAGTTTATCGGTAAGCTCTGAAGCTTTCTTT. It is translated as CASSLSVSSEAFF.

The chain combines TRBV4-2 with TRBJ1-5; D gene uncertain. This CDR3 region has 14 residues. V was pared by 0 bases and J by 4 bases, with 7 bases between. CDR1 is LGHNA and CDR2 is YNFKEQ in the germline V gene. As DNA, the CDR3 is TGTGCCAGCAGCCAAGAGGGCGGGAATCAGCCCCAGCATTTT. It is translated as CASSQEGGNQPQHF.

The chain uses TRBV5-1 and TRBJ2-5; TRBD2 agrees at 11 bases. The germline CDR1 and CDR2 sequences are SGHRS and YFSETQ. The CDR3 is 15 residues long. The ends lost 4 bases at V and 2 bases at J; junction bases unmatched: 4. The CDR3 DNA reads as TGCGCCAGCAGCAAGACTAGCGGGATTCAAGAGACCCAGTACTTC. The encoded protein is CASSKTSGIQETQYF.

V gene TRBV6-4 combines with J gene TRBJ2-5; D gene unclear. The CDR3 extends over 12 amino acids. CDR1 is MRHNA, CDR2 SNTAGT, per germline. V lost 2 bases, J lost 2 bases, and 3 bases lay in between. The CDR3 loop is CASSDEQETQYF. CDR3 in DNA: TGTGCCAGCAGTGACGAACAAGAGACCCAGTACTTC.

This clonotype was recorded once. The chain uses TRBV20-1 and TRBJ1-5; no reliable D call. This CDR3 has 13 residues. Germline lookup yields CDR1 DFQATT and CDR2 SNEGSKA (reference sequence). V was clipped by 5 bases and J by 2 bases, with 10 bases between them. CDR3 sequence reads: CSAGSKGNQPQHF. CDR3 bases: TGCAGTGCTGGTAGCAAGGGCAATCAGCCCCAGCATTTT.

This clonotype was picked up a small number of times. The chain combines TRBV16 with TRBJ1-2; the D is unclear. The CDR3 spans 17 residues. Germline V gene lookup returns CDR1 KGHSY and CDR2 FQNENV. The V end was cut by 2 bases, the J end by 1 base, with 17 bases between. In nucleotides, the CDR3 is TGTGCCAGCAGCCAAACAAGGGCACCACGGAGTAACTATGGCTACACCTTC. This gives the protein CASSQTRAPRSNYGYTF. Together with reference TRBV16 and TRBJ1-2, the CDR3 gives the full variable domain: GEEVAQTPKHLVRGEGQKAKLYCAPIKGHSYVFWYQQVLKNEFKFLISFQNENVFDETGMPKERFSAKCLPNSPCSLEIQATKLEDSAVYFCASSQTRAPRSNYGYTFGSGTRLTVV.

This clonotype was seen only a few times. This chain connects TRBV5-6 to TRBJ1-2, with TRBD1 matching over 11 bases. Trimming at V came to 2 bases and at J to 4 bases, leaving 7 bases not matched to a gene. CDR3 size: 16 residues. The germline V gene encodes CDR1 SGHDT and CDR2 YYEEEE. The CDR3: CASSFPGTGGVYGYTF. DNA for the CDR3: TGTGCCAGCAGCTTTCCCGGGACAGGGGGTGTCTATGGCTACACCTTC.

The J gene is TRBJ2-1, the V gene TRBV9, with D maybe TRBD1 (6 bases). The CDR3 is 15 amino acids. Between the trimmed V and J ends, which lost 3 bases and 9 bases, there was a span of 19 bases. CDR1 is SGDLS and CDR2 is YYNGEE in the germline V gene. CDR3 in DNA: TGTGCCAGCAGCGCCGTGGAGTATCCACAGGGTGAGCAGTTCTTC. Its protein is CASSAVEYPQGEQFF.

V and J are TRBV5-6 and TRBJ2-5, with unresolved D. The assigned J gene may be wrong: the sequence end matches TRBJ2-7 better. CDR3 length: 14 residues. Germline V lookup: CDR1 SGHDT, CDR2 YYEEEE. The CDR3 DNA reads TGTGCCAGCAGCCAGTCTCCCCGCGAGGACGAGCAGTACTTC. The encoded protein is CASSQSPREDEQYF.

This clonotype has a single count. The rearrangement links TRBV12-3 or TRBV12-4 to TRBJ2-5; TRBD1 is a possible D gene (5 bases). V was cut by 9 bases and J by 11 bases, with 19 bases left in between. CDR3 length: 12 amino acids. CDR3 nucleotides: TGTGCCAGTAGGGGTGATTCCTACGTGCAGTACTTC. It yields the protein CASRGDSYVQYF.

This clonotype appeared a few times. The chain couples TRBV15 to TRBJ2-3, with TRBD2 as a possible D gene (6 bases). The V end was cut by 0 bases, the J end by 6 bases, with 16 bases between. Germline loops: CDR1 LNHNV, CDR2 YYDKDF (reference sequence). The CDR3 has 16 residues. This CDR3 reads CATSRDNGRVPDTQYF. The CDR3 nucleotides read TGTGCCACCAGCAGAGATAACGGGAGAGTTCCCGATACGCAGTATTTT.

This rearrangement joins TRBV9 to TRBJ2-1; 7 nucleotides match TRBD2. The CDR3 sequence is 13 residues long. V lost 2 bases to trimming and J lost 9 bases; unmatched junction nucleotides: 5. Germline V gives CDR1 SGDLS, CDR2 YYNGEE. This CDR3 is CASSVRLASEQFF. DNA for the CDR3: TGTGCCAGCAGCGTGCGACTAGCCAGTGAGCAGTTCTTC.

This chain links TRBV27 with TRBJ2-1, with D perhaps matching TRBD1 (6 bases). This CDR3 contains 14 residues. Germline CDR1 and CDR2: MNHEY and SMNVEV (reference sequence). Trimming removed 6 bases from V and 5 bases from J, with 14 bases in between. The CDR3 protein is CASRRQDPHNEQFF. In DNA, the CDR3 is TGTGCCAGCAGAAGACAGGATCCCCACAATGAGCAGTTCTTC.

The rearrangement links TRBV20-1 to TRBJ2-7; 7 nucleotides agree with TRBD2. This CDR3 has 14 amino acids. With V trimmed by 3 bases and J by 3 bases, 8 bases remained unmatched. Germline loops: CDR1 DFQATT, CDR2 SNEGSKA (reference sequence). Written as DNA, the CDR3 is TGCAGTGCTAGCCGCCTCGGACTAGGCTACGAGCAGTACTTC. This codes for CSASRLGLGYEQYF.

This clonotype has only a few counts. The chain has TRBV12-3 or TRBV12-4 and TRBJ2-5; D is unclear. With 7 bases removed from V and 7 bases from J, the gap between germline ends came to 16 bases. The CDR3 spans 13 residues. The CDR3 reads CASIATGIGTQYF. The CDR3 DNA reads as TGTGCCAGCATCGCGACTGGCATTGGGACCCAGTACTTC.

A few counts support this clonotype. The rearrangement joins TRBV5-8 to TRBJ2-5; the D call may be TRBD1 or TRBD2 (5 bases each). The CDR3 has 13 residues. In germline, CDR1 is SGHTS, CDR2 YDEGEE. Trimming took off 4 bases at V and 5 bases at J, with 12 bases between the two ends. DNA of the CDR3: TGTGCCAGCAGCGCAATAGGGGAGGAGACCCAGTACTTC. This encodes CASSAIGEETQYF. Combining the CDR3 with reference TRBV5-8 and TRBJ2-5 gives the whole variable domain EAGVTQSPTHLIKTRGQQATLRCSPISGHTSVYWYQQALGLGLQFLLWYDEGEERNRGNFPPRFSGRQFPNYSSELNVNALELEDSALYLCASSAIGEETQYFGPGTRLLVL.

This sequence joins TRBV3-1 and TRBJ2-1; D gene unclear. The CDR3 length is 13 residues. Germline V gives CDR1 LGHDT, CDR2 YNNKEL (reference sequence). The ends were cut back, 1 base at V and 5 bases at J, with 6 bases in the middle. CDR3 sequence (DNA): TGTGCCAGCAGCCAAGCCAGAGACAATGAGCAGTTCTTC. Its protein product is CASSQARDNEQFF.

This clonotype has only a few counts. The V and J genes are TRBV27 and TRBJ1-5; D uncertain. The germline V and J ends were trimmed by 2 bases and 3 bases, with 8 bases remaining between them. CDR1 is MNHEY, CDR2 SMNVEV, per germline (reference sequence). This CDR3 contains 14 residues. The CDR3 sequence: CASSLEGINQPQHF. CDR3 coding DNA: TGTGCCAGCAGTTTAGAGGGAATCAATCAGCCCCAGCATTTT.